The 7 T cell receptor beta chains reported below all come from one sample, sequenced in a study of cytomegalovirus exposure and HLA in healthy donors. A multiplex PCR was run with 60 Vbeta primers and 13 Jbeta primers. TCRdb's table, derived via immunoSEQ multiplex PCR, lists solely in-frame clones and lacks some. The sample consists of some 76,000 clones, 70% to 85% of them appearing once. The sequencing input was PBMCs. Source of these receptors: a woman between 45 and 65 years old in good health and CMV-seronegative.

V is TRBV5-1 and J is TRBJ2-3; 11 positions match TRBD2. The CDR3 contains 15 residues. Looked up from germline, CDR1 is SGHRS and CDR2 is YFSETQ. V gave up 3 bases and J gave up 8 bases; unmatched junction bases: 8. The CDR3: CASSSPSSGGGTQYF. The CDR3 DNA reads TGCGCCAGCAGCTCGCCGAGTAGCGGGGGGGGTACGCAGTATTTT. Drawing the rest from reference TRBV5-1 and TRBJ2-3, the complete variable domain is KAGVTQTPRYLIKTRGQQVTLSCSPISGHRSVSWYQQTPGQGLQFLFEYFSETQRNKGNFPGRFSGRQFSNSRSEMNVSTLELGDSALYLCASSSPSSGGGTQYFGPGTRLTVL.

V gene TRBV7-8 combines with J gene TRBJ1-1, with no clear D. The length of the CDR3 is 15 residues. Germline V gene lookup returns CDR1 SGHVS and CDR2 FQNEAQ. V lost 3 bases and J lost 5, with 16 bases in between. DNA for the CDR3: TGTGCCAGCAGCTTCCTGGCCTCCCCCGGGACTGAAGCTTTCTTT. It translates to CASSFLASPGTEAFF.

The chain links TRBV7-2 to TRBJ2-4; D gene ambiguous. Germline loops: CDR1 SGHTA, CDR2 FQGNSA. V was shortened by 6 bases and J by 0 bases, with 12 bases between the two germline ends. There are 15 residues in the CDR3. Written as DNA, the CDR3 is TGTGCCAGCAGTTTTGTCTCGGGAGCCAAAAACATTCAGTACTTC. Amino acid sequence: CASSFVSGAKNIQYF.

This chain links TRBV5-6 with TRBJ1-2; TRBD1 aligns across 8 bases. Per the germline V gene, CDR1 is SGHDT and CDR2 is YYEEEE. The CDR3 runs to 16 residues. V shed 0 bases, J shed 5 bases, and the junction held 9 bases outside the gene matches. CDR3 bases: TGTGCCAGCAGCTTGGCGCCCAGGGGGCTCAGATATGGCTACACCTTC. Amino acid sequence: CASSLAPRGLRYGYTF.

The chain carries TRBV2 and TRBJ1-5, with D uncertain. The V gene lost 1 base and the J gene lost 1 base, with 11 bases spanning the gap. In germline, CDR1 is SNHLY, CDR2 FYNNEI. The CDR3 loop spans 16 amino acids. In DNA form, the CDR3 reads TGTGCCAGCAGTGAAGAGGACGGGGTGAGCAATCAGCCCCAGCATTTT. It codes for CASSEEDGVSNQPQHF.

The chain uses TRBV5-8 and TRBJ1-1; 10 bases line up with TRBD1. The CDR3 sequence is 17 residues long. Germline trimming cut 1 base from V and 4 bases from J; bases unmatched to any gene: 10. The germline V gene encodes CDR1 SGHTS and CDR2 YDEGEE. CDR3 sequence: CASSLPSRDRGGTEAFF. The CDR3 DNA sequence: TGTGCCAGCAGCTTGCCTTCCCGGGACAGGGGTGGCACTGAAGCTTTCTTT.

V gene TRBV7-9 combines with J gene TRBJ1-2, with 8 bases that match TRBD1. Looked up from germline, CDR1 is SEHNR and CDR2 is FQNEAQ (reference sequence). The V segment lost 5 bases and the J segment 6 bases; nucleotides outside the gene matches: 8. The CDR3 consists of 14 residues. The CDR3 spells CASSTPGGANGYTF. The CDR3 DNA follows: TGTGCCAGCAGCACTCCAGGGGGCGCAAATGGCTACACCTTC. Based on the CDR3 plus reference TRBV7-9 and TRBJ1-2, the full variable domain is DTGVSQNPRHKITKRGQNVTFRCDPISEHNRLYWYRQTLGQGPEFLTYFQNEAQLEKSRLLSDRFSAERPKGSFSTLEIQRTEQGDSAMYLCASSTPGGANGYTFGSGTRLTVV.